Sequencing of this TCR beta chain was carried out in a study of T cells expressing NK-cell markers. Reanalyzing the 5' RACE reads, TCRdb keeps one entry per CDR3 protein, without DNA. This sample carries 350,000 to 500,000 distinct CDR3 sequences, with under 7.5% going to the ten biggest clones. The CDR3 extends over 15 amino acids. The chain links TRBV12-3 or TRBV12-4 to TRBJ2-7; the D gene TCRdb calls, TRBD2, cannot be checked with no DNA. Sequencing input: blood T cells: a sorted CD56 or NKG2C T cell subset, CD4+ or CD8+ T cells, or bulk PBMC T cells (not recorded which). This TCR derives from a woman between 18 and 70 years old in good health. The CDR3 is CASSSESGPSYEQYF.